This T cell receptor (beta chain) stems from a study of graft-versus-host responses after intestinal transplantation. Profiling relied on immunoSEQ multiplex PCR, and the TCRdb table lists in-frame clones only, not all of them. The table has just over 15,000 clones, about 89% seen once. The length of the CDR3 is 15 residues. Germline V lookup: CDR1 SGHTA, CDR2 FQGTGA. V gave up 5 bases and J gave up 5 bases; unmatched junction bases: 6. In this sample, this clone turned up a few times. The sequenced sample was bone marrow, obtained nearly 130 days after intestinal transplantation. The chain has TRBV7-3 and TRBJ2-1; 10 positions match TRBD1. The TCR sequence derives from a human patient who received an intestinal transplant, so some T cells may come from the graft donor. This chain's CDR3 is CASSPTGTGDNEQFF. The CDR3 DNA sequence: TGTGCCAGCAGCCCGACCGGGACAGGGGACAATGAGCAGTTCTTC.